These 26 T cell receptor beta chains were all obtained from the same sample, sequenced in a study of T cell responses to AZD1222 COVID-19 vaccine. Measured with immunoSEQ multiplex PCR; TCRdb has only the in-frame clones, and not every one. The sample lists some 150,000 clones, 90% to 95% occurring once. The sequencing used peripheral blood, collected on day 0 of AZD1222 vaccination. The receptors stem from an adult in good health.

The chain is built from TRBV11-2 and TRBJ1-2, with D possibly TRBD1 on 5 matching bases. V shed 2 bases and J shed 6 bases, with 10 bases lying between them. This CDR3 spans 13 amino acids. Germline loops: CDR1 SGHAT, CDR2 FQNNGV. The CDR3 DNA follows: TGTGCCAGCAGCTTATTAGGGACTGATGGCTACACCTTC. Its protein product is CASSLLGTDGYTF.

This chain uses TRBV21-1 with TRBJ2-7; the DNA was not compared with TRBD2, the D call given in the table. TRBV21-1 is recorded as a pseudogene. The CDR3 length is 13 residues. DNA for the CDR3: TGTGCCAGAAGCCCGGAGGCCCCCTACGAGCAGTACTTC. Translation gives CARSPEAPYEQYF.

This chain uses TRBV4-1 with TRBJ1-1, with TRBD1 as a possible D gene (6 bases). Trimming removed 4 bases at V and 0 bases at J, with 12 bases between. The CDR3 spans 15 residues. In germline, CDR1 is MGHRA, CDR2 YSYEKL. CDR3 in amino acids: CASSRTDDMNTEAFF. The CDR3 nucleotides read TGCGCCAGCAGCCGGACAGACGATATGAACACTGAAGCTTTCTTT.

The chain carries TRBV25-1 and TRBJ2-1; 7 nucleotides align to TRBD2. V shed 4 bases and J 8 bases; nucleotides not matched to a gene: 8. The length of the CDR3 is 14 residues. Germline V CDR1 and CDR2: MGHDK, SYGVNS. CDR3 sequence (DNA): TGTGCCAGCAGTGGGCCACTCGGGAGGTATGAGCAGTTCTTC. Residues: CASSGPLGRYEQFF.

The chain links TRBV10-3 to TRBJ2-7; maybe TRBD1 (6 bases). V lost 3 bases, J lost 5 bases, and 17 bases lay in between. The germline V gene has CDR1 ENHRY and CDR2 SYGVKD. The CDR3 extends over 15 amino acids. CDR3 DNA sequence: TGTGCCATCAGTGATTGGGGGACAAATGCGGACGAGCAGTACTTC. This codes for CAISDWGTNADEQYF.

The DNA for the CDR3 is TGTGCCAGTAGTGGAAGACAGGGTTCATCTGGAAACACCATATATTTT. It is translated as CASSGRQGSSGNTIYF. This chain joins TRBV19 and TRBJ1-3, with 7 bases fitting TRBD1. The CDR3 is made up of 16 amino acids. V lost 5 bases to trimming and J lost 1 base; unmatched junction nucleotides: 8. Germline CDR1 is LNHDA and CDR2 is SQIVND (reference sequence).

The chain links TRBV19 to TRBJ2-5, with 9 bases aligning to TRBD1. The V gene's germline CDR1 is LNHDA and CDR2 SQIVND (reference sequence). V was pared by 5 bases and J by 4 bases, with 5 bases of the junction left unmatched. This CDR3 is built from 14 residues. The CDR3 DNA is TGTGCCAGTAGTCCGACAGGGGGAGTAGAGACCCAGTACTTC. Translating it yields CASSPTGGVETQYF.

V usage is TRBV23-1 and J usage is TRBJ2-4; D might be TRBD1 (6 bases). TRBV23-1 is flagged as an ORF with uncertain function. The CDR3 contains 17 residues. Trimming took 10 bases from V and 3 from J, leaving 25 bases between them. This CDR3 reads CATVLGPAGVGKNIQYF. CDR3 bases: TGCGCCACCGTCCTTGGTCCCGCAGGGGTGGGCAAAAACATTCAGTACTTC.

CDR3 sequence: CAWSVVAGGVEKLFF. The CDR3 nucleotides are TGTGCCTGGAGTGTAGTGGCAGGGGGGGTAGAAAAACTGTTTTTT. The chain couples TRBV30 to TRBJ1-4, with 7 bases matching TRBD1. This CDR3 is 15 amino acids long. V lost 0 bases to trimming and J lost 8 bases; unmatched junction nucleotides: 9. Germline V CDR1 and CDR2: GTSNPN, SVGIG (reference sequence).

The V and J genes are TRBV3-1 (or the pseudogene TRBV3-2) and TRBJ1-2; D perhaps matches TRBD1 (5 bases). The germline gives CDR1 LGHDT, CDR2 YNNKEL (reference sequence). V dropped 1 base and J dropped 7 bases, with 10 bases sitting between them. The CDR3 has 13 residues. The CDR3 DNA follows: TGTGCCAGCAGCCAAGCGGCCGGGGGTGGCTACACCTTC. This encodes CASSQAAGGGYTF.

This clone was observed a single time. This rearrangement joins TRBV19 to TRBJ1-1, with 8 positions matching TRBD1. Germline CDR1 LNHDA, CDR2 SQIVND (reference sequence). Trimming cost V 9 bases and J 0 bases; bases outside gene matches: 9. The CDR3 totals 15 residues. The CDR3 spells CASWDPRGLNTEAFF. In DNA, the CDR3 is TGTGCCAGCTGGGACCCCAGGGGGCTGAACACTGAAGCTTTCTTT.

The chain is built from TRBV6-5 and TRBJ2-7; 9 bases agree with TRBD2. The CDR3 runs 14 residues. V shed 5 bases, J shed 0 bases, and the junction held 2 bases outside the gene matches. Germline loops: CDR1 MNHEY, CDR2 SVGAGI. In nucleotides, the CDR3 is TGTGCCAGCAGTAGACTAGCGGACTCCTACGAGCAGTACTTC. Protein product: CASSRLADSYEQYF.

The genes are TRBV18 and TRBJ2-5; possible D gene TRBD1, 6 bases. Trimming took 8 bases from V and 5 from J, leaving 15 bases between them. The CDR3 is 13 amino acids. The V gene's germline CDR1 is KGHSH and CDR2 LQKENI. CDR3 protein: CASLRGGEETQYF. The CDR3 region has the DNA TGTGCCAGCCTCCGTGGGGGCGAGGAGACCCAGTACTTC. Full variable domain (outside the CDR3, taken from reference TRBV18 and TRBJ2-5): NAGVMQNPRHLVRRRGQEARLRCSPMKGHSHVYWYRQLPEEGLKFMVYLQKENIIDESGMPKERFSAEFPKEGPSILRIQQVVRGDSAAYFCASLRGGEETQYFGPGTRLLVL.

The chain links TRBV2 to TRBJ2-3, with D possibly TRBD2 on 5 matching bases. The CDR3 is 15 amino acids. V shed 11 bases and J shed 1 base, with 19 bases lying between them. Germline CDR1 and CDR2: SNHLY and FYNNEI. The CDR3 region is CAPQPLSGRTDTQYF. DNA of the CDR3: TGTGCCCCCCAGCCCCTCAGCGGACGCACAGATACGCAGTATTTT.

This clone was seen just once. V gene TRBV7-9 combines with J gene TRBJ2-3, with D possibly called TRBD1 or TRBD2 (7 bases each). V was pared by 7 bases and J by 0 bases, with 29 bases between. This CDR3 region has 20 residues. The germline V gene has CDR1 SEHNR and CDR2 FQNEAQ (reference sequence). The CDR3: CASTILAGTATSESTDTQYF. CDR3 nucleotide sequence: TGTGCCAGCACTATACTAGCTGGGACAGCTACTAGCGAGAGCACAGATACGCAGTATTTT.

This rearrangement joins TRBV7-9 to TRBJ1-6; perhaps TRBD1 as D (5 bases). V shed 4 bases and J shed 4 bases, with 8 bases lying between them. This CDR3 comprises 14 residues. CDR1 SEHNR and CDR2 FQNEAQ come from the germline V gene (reference sequence). CDR3 sequence (DNA): TGTGCCAGCAGCTCCGGGACTTATAATTCACCCCTCCACTTT. It is translated as CASSSGTYNSPLHF.

The rearrangement uses TRBV15 and TRBJ1-2, with D possibly matching TRBD1 (6 bases). CDR3 length equals 14 residues. V lost 1 base, J lost 5 bases, and 11 bases lay in between. Germline loops: CDR1 LNHNV, CDR2 YYDKDF (reference sequence). CDR3 DNA: TGTGCCACCAGCAGAGCGGACAGTTCTTATGGCTACACCTTC. The encoded protein is CATSRADSSYGYTF.

J is TRBJ1-1 and V is TRBV5-1; no definite D call. Per the germline V gene, CDR1 is SGHRS and CDR2 is YFSETQ. The CDR3 contains 13 residues. Trimming pared 5 bases from V and 1 base from J, leaving 9 bases between. Written as DNA, the CDR3 is TGCGCCAGCAGACGCGACACGAACACTGAAGCTTTCTTT. It codes for CASRRDTNTEAFF.

This clone is a singleton in its sample. The rearrangement links TRBV19 to TRBJ1-5; D may be TRBD1 (6 bases). The CDR3 totals 13 residues. Germline V CDR1 and CDR2: LNHDA, SQIVND (reference sequence). Trimming left V 4 bases short and J 6 bases short, with 10 bases between. CDR3 amino acids: CASSRQESQPQHF. The CDR3 nucleotides are TGTGCCAGTAGTAGACAGGAGTCTCAGCCCCAGCATTTT.

The chain's CDR3 is CASQSWVEETQYF. The CDR3 nucleotides are TGTGCCAGCCAGTCGTGGGTTGAAGAGACCCAGTACTTC. V is TRBV2 and J is TRBJ2-5; D gene uncertain. The CDR3 runs to 13 residues. Trimming removed 8 bases at V and 3 bases at J, with 13 bases between. Germline CDR1 and CDR2: SNHLY and FYNNEI.

The J gene is TRBJ1-2, the V gene TRBV14; D is undetermined. Trimming stripped 0 bases from V and 11 bases from J, with 13 bases between. Germline V lookup: CDR1 SGHDN, CDR2 FVKESK. The CDR3 sequence is 13 residues long. This CDR3 is CASSQDRRAGYTF. Written as DNA, the CDR3 is TGTGCCAGCAGCCAAGATCGGCGGGCTGGGTACACCTTC.

The V and J genes are TRBV3-1 (or the pseudogene TRBV3-2) and TRBJ1-1; 7 positions match TRBD1. V was clipped by 4 bases and J by 4 bases; unmatched bases: 6. This CDR3 has 14 residues. Germline CDR1 and CDR2: LGHDT and YNNKEL (reference sequence). The CDR3 region has the DNA TGTGCCAGCAGCCGAAACAGGGGTAGCACTGAAGCTTTCTTT. It specifies CASSRNRGSTEAFF.

The CDR3 loop is CAWSQVNTEAFF. CDR3 DNA: TGTGCCTGGAGTCAGGTGAACACTGAAGCTTTCTTT. The chain links TRBV30 to TRBJ1-1; no firm D call. Germline CDR1 and CDR2: GTSNPN and SVGIG (reference sequence). V shed 2 bases and J shed 0 bases, with 4 bases lying between them. The CDR3 is made up of 12 amino acids.

The sample holds one count of this clone. The chain joins TRBV27 to TRBJ1-5, with D uncertain. In germline, CDR1 is MNHEY, CDR2 SMNVEV (reference sequence). This CDR3 spans 16 amino acids. Trimming took off 3 bases at V and 0 bases at J, with 12 bases between the two ends. The CDR3 DNA reads TGTGCCAGCAGTTTTCGAGACCCAAATAGCAATCAGCCCCAGCATTTT. Translated: CASSFRDPNSNQPQHF.

This clone was seen a handful of times. V usage is TRBV6-4 and J usage is TRBJ1-2; D ambiguous. V gave up 2 bases and J gave up 4 bases, with 8 bases separating them. This CDR3 is built from 13 residues. Germline CDR1 MRHNA, CDR2 SNTAGT. The CDR3 sequence is CASSDPPRYGYTF. CDR3 nucleotide sequence: TGTGCCAGCAGTGACCCCCCTCGCTATGGCTACACCTTC.

This clone appeared once. The CDR3: CASNLDMGGEAFF. The CDR3 DNA reads TGTGCCAGCAATCTCGACATGGGAGGGGAAGCTTTCTTT. This sequence joins TRBV6-1 and TRBJ1-1; D not certain. The CDR3 is 13 amino acids. CDR1 and CDR2 from the germline V gene are MNHNS and SASEGT. The V end was cut by 7 bases, the J end by 8 bases, with 17 bases between.